Each of the 25 T cell receptor beta chains below was sequenced from the same sample in a study of human T cells and chemical hapten exposure. Time point indicated: patch test 3, about 24 weeks after DPC sensitization. Treatment indicated: therapeutic diphenylcyclopropenone sensitization with weekly scalp DPC. TCRdb reprocessed the RACE reads via MiXCR and lists one record per CDR3 protein. Of approximately 160,000 distinct CDR3 sequences listed, around a quarter are singletons. The sequences come from whole blood, collected in connection with sensitization to the hapten diphenylcyclopropenone (DPC). These receptors were collected from a woman between 18 and 29 years old with alopecia areata. Some clones in this sample may be carry-over from other donors' samples.

This clonotype was detected only a few times. The rearrangement joins TRBV2 to TRBJ2-2; D gene unclear. V lost 9 bases and J 7 bases, leaving 9 bases between the germline ends. This CDR3 has 11 amino acids. CDR1 and CDR2 (germline): SNHLY, FYNNEI. DNA for the CDR3: TGTGCCAGTCTGTCCCTCGGGGAGCTGTTTTTT. Its protein product is CASLSLGELFF.

This clonotype was detected a few times. The gene calls are TRBV2 and TRBJ1-2; 7 nucleotides match TRBD1. Per the germline V gene, CDR1 is SNHLY and CDR2 is FYNNEI. CDR3 length: 12 residues. The ends lost 10 bases at V and 4 bases at J; junction bases unmatched: 6. The CDR3 coding sequence is TGTGCCAAAGAGGGGGCTGGCTATGGCTACACCTTC. Translated, it gives CAKEGAGYGYTF.

The chain links TRBV6-5 to TRBJ2-3; D is tentatively TRBD1 or TRBD2 (6 bases each). There are 14 residues in the CDR3. Trimming took off 7 bases at V and 3 bases at J, with 14 bases between the two ends. Per the germline V gene, CDR1 is MNHEY and CDR2 is SVGAGI. CDR3 DNA sequence: TGTGCCAGCACCGGGGGCGCTGAGACAGATACGCAGTATTTT. It translates to CASTGGAETDTQYF.

In its sample, this clonotype was seen a few times. The chain recombines TRBV7-3 with TRBJ2-1; a possible D gene is TRBD1 (6 bases). The V and J ends lost 0 bases and 8 bases respectively, with 14 bases between them. This CDR3 contains 15 residues. Germline CDR1 SGHTA, CDR2 FQGTGA. The CDR3 spells CASSLTGSRGDEQFF. CDR3 nucleotide sequence: TGTGCCAGCAGCTTAACTGGTAGCAGGGGAGATGAGCAGTTCTTC.

The DNA of the CDR3 is TGCAGTGCTAGAGTCGGAGGACTATCCCAGCATTTT. Encoded protein: CSARVGGLSQHF. This chain joins TRBV20-1 and TRBJ1-5; D call uncertain. V lost 1 base, J lost 11 bases, and 12 bases lay in between. CDR1 DFQATT and CDR2 SNEGSKA come from the germline V gene (reference sequence). The CDR3 extends over 12 amino acids.

V and J are TRBV20-1 and TRBJ2-2; TRBD1 might be the D (5 bases). This CDR3 is 14 amino acids long. Germline lookup yields CDR1 DFQATT and CDR2 SNEGSKA (reference sequence). The germline V and J ends were trimmed by 6 bases and 4 bases, with 15 bases remaining between them. In DNA, the CDR3 is TGCAGTGCGTGGGTCGGTAGGGGCACCGGGGAGCTGTTTTTT. As protein: CSAWVGRGTGELFF.

The V call is TRBV20-1, the J call TRBJ2-1; D gene uncertain. The CDR3 runs to 15 residues. V was cut by 2 bases and J by 0 bases, with 11 bases left in between. The V gene's germline CDR1 is DFQATT and CDR2 SNEGSKA (reference sequence). CDR3 nucleotide sequence: TGCAGTGCTAGACTTCTCGGTAGCTCCTACAATGAGCAGTTCTTC. This sequence encodes CSARLLGSSYNEQFF.

This clonotype was detected a few times. The chain carries TRBV29-1 and TRBJ2-3; 9 nucleotides align to TRBD2. Trimming removed 5 bases from V and 0 bases from J; junction bases left unmatched: 3. This CDR3 spans 14 amino acids. Looked up from germline, CDR1 is SQVTM and CDR2 is ANQGSEA. The CDR3 spells CSVRAGGSTDTQYF. The CDR3 nucleotides read TGCAGCGTTCGAGCGGGGGGTAGCACAGATACGCAGTATTTT.

This rearrangement joins TRBV10-3 to TRBJ2-1; 10 nucleotides agree with TRBD2. The CDR3 totals 20 residues. The junction had 23 bases not matched to a gene; V was cut back by 10 bases and J by 2 bases. Germline V CDR1 and CDR2: ENHRY, SYGVKD. Here the CDR3 DNA reads TGTGCCAACCCTACCCGACTAGCGGGTCCCCTTGGGGGCCCCTACAATGAGCAGTTCTTC. It translates to CANPTRLAGPLGGPYNEQFF.

Ten or more counts support this clonotype. This CDR3 is CASSQDLGNEQFF. The CDR3 DNA reads as TGCGCCAGCAGCCAAGATTTGGGGAATGAGCAGTTCTTC. The V gene is TRBV4-3, the J gene TRBJ2-1, with D unresolved. The CDR3 covers 13 residues. Germline V gene sequence: CDR1 LGHNA, CDR2 YSLEER. V lost 0 bases and J 7 bases, leaving 7 bases between the germline ends.

This chain connects TRBV20-1 to TRBJ1-3; the D is unclear. Germline V gives CDR1 DFQATT, CDR2 SNEGSKA (reference sequence). The CDR3 length is 11 residues. Trimming took 6 bases from V and 3 from J, leaving 6 bases between them. CDR3 nucleotides: TGCAGTGCGGAAAGTGGAAACACCATATATTTT. It specifies CSAESGNTIYF.

This clonotype was seen ten or more times. At one end the junction does not follow the germline gene, possibly because of a read error. The gene calls are TRBV4-3 and TRBJ1-1; D unclear. CDR3 length: 13 amino acids. Germline CDR1 and CDR2: LGHNA and YSLEER. CDR3 DNA sequence: TGTGCCAGCAGCCAAGATCTGAACACTGAAGCTTTCTTT. It codes for CASSQDLNTEAFF.

The chain combines TRBV20-1 with TRBJ2-5; D is undetermined. Deletions cut 3 bases from V and 9 bases from J, with 11 bases between. CDR3 length: 11 amino acids. Germline V lookup: CDR1 DFQATT, CDR2 SNEGSKA (reference sequence). CDR3 DNA: TGCAGTGCTAGTCTAAGGCGGTCCCAGTACTTC. It translates to CSASLRRSQYF.

This clonotype was seen a few times. The J gene is TRBJ2-2, the V gene TRBV10-3, with D possibly matching TRBD1 (5 bases). Trimming cost V 8 bases and J 7 bases, with 11 bases left between them. CDR3 length: 12 residues. CDR1 is ENHRY and CDR2 is SYGVKD in the germline V gene. The CDR3 DNA sequence: TGTGCCATCGGCGACAGCCGCGGGGAGCTGTTTTTT. Translated, it gives CAIGDSRGELFF.

This clonotype was detected a few times. The chain joins TRBV2 to TRBJ2-3, with TRBD2 as a possible D gene (6 bases). From germline, CDR1 is SNHLY and CDR2 FYNNEI. V was pared by 6 bases and J by 4 bases, with 17 bases between. This CDR3 comprises 15 residues. The chain's CDR3 is CASRPTRGGADTQYF. CDR3 sequence (DNA): TGTGCCAGCAGACCAACACGGGGAGGAGCAGATACGCAGTATTTT.

This clonotype was seen a handful of times. The V and J genes are TRBV9 and TRBJ2-1; no clear D gene. This CDR3 has 14 residues. V lost 4 bases and J lost 0, with 8 bases in between. Germline V lookup: CDR1 SGDLS, CDR2 YYNGEE. The CDR3 region has the DNA TGTGCCAGCAGCCTCATTCTCTCCTACAATGAGCAGTTCTTC. It translates to CASSLILSYNEQFF.

This clonotype was counted between two and nine times. The chain couples TRBV10-2 to TRBJ2-2; 9 bases align to TRBD1. CDR1 WSHSY and CDR2 SAAADI come from the germline V gene. The trim removed 7 bases at V and 6 bases at J, leaving 6 bases unmatched. The CDR3 is made up of 14 amino acids. CDR3 sequence: CASNTGGLAGELFF. The CDR3 bases are TGCGCCAGCAATACAGGGGGCTTGGCCGGGGAGCTGTTTTTT.

Ten or more counts support this clonotype. The chain couples TRBV4-3 to TRBJ1-3, with D possibly TRBD1 on 6 matching bases. Germline V gives CDR1 LGHNA, CDR2 YSLEER. Trimming removed 1 base at V and 0 bases at J, with 7 bases between. CDR3 size: 15 residues. The CDR3 region is CASSQVQGSGNTIYF. In DNA, the CDR3 is TGCGCCAGCAGCCAAGTACAGGGCTCTGGAAACACCATATATTTT.

This clonotype was recorded a few times. The chain recombines TRBV27 with TRBJ1-2; tentatively, D is TRBD1 (5 bases). In germline, CDR1 is MNHEY, CDR2 SMNVEV (reference sequence). V lost 8 bases and J lost 2, with 12 bases in between. The CDR3 has 13 amino acids. DNA of the CDR3: TGTGCCAGCTCAACCGACAGAAACTATGGCTACACCTTC. Translation: CASSTDRNYGYTF.

This sequence joins TRBV10-3 and TRBJ2-5; possibly TRBD1 or TRBD2 for D (5 bases each). V lost 11 bases, J lost 1 base, and 17 bases lay in between. CDR1 is ENHRY and CDR2 is SYGVKD in the germline V gene. The CDR3 consists of 14 residues. The CDR3 nucleotides read TGTGCCGTCTCGACCGGGGCGATCCAAGAGACCCAGTACTTC. This gives the protein CAVSTGAIQETQYF.

The V call is TRBV7-3, the J call TRBJ2-1, with TRBD2 identical over 9 bases. This CDR3 contains 14 residues. Germline V gene sequence: CDR1 SGHTA, CDR2 FQGTGA. Losses at the gene ends were 2 bases for V and 8 bases for J; bases not matched to a gene: 4. CDR3 DNA: TGTGCCAGCAGCTTAGCGGGGGGGCTCGATGAGCAGTTCTTC. It translates to CASSLAGGLDEQFF.

This clonotype was seen more than once but under ten times. V usage is TRBV5-6 and J usage is TRBJ2-7, with D possibly matching TRBD2 (5 bases). V was pared by 2 bases and J by 5 bases, with 11 bases between. The CDR3 is 13 residues long. Germline lookup yields CDR1 SGHDT and CDR2 YYEEEE. This CDR3 reads CASSFGVVNEQYF. The DNA for the CDR3 is TGTGCCAGCAGCTTCGGGGTAGTGAACGAGCAGTACTTC.

The chain employs TRBV20-1 and TRBJ2-7; D tentatively reads TRBD1 or TRBD2 (5 bases each). V gave up 6 bases and J gave up 7 bases, with 22 bases separating them. This CDR3 has 14 amino acids. Germline lookup yields CDR1 DFQATT and CDR2 SNEGSKA (reference sequence). The CDR3 nucleotides are TGCAGTGCGAACTACGGGACCTCCAGGGTTGAGCAGTACTTC. Encoded protein: CSANYGTSRVEQYF.

This clonotype was detected ten times or more. The V gene is TRBV12-3 or TRBV12-4, the J gene TRBJ2-3; D is possibly TRBD2 (6 bases). This CDR3 is 15 amino acids long. Trimming took 0 bases from V and 2 from J, leaving 9 bases between them. This CDR3 reads CASSLAGRITDTQYF. The CDR3 nucleotides read TGTGCCAGCAGTTTAGCGGGGAGGATCACAGATACGCAGTATTTT.

This clonotype has a handful of counts. The chain couples TRBV2 to TRBJ1-5; 8 bases agree with TRBD1. The CDR3 has 13 amino acids. The V segment lost 6 bases and the J segment 6 bases; nucleotides outside the gene matches: 4. Germline CDR1 SNHLY, CDR2 FYNNEI. CDR3 sequence (DNA): TGTGCCAGCAGGAGCAGGGGGCTTCAGCCCCAGCATTTT. Translating gives CASRSRGLQPQHF.